Listed below are T cell receptor beta chains from one sample, sequenced in a study of T cell changes during pregnancy in multiple sclerosis. Assay used: immunoSEQ multiplex PCR; TCRdb lists only in-frame clones, some missing. The repertoire holds 65,000 to 95,000 clones, with around 91% as singletons. The source material was peripheral blood, sampled before pregnancy. The source of these receptors is a female donor with multiple sclerosis, enrolled in a pregnancy study. CDR3s include the opening cysteine and the closing phenylalanine or tryptophan. The D gene is left open where the match is weak. Some rows mark clone size as missing; the rest say once, few, many or name a class of expanded clone.

d_gene	v_gene	abundance	j_gene	CDR3aa	CDR3nt
TRBD1	TRBV18	.	TRBJ2-7	CASSLIGQGRYEQYF	TGTGCCAGCTCACTAATAGGACAGGGCCGCTACGAGCAGTACTTC
.	TRBV11-1	.	TRBJ1-6	CASSLDSESPLHF	TGTGCCAGCAGCTTAGATAGCGAATCACCCCTCCACTTT
.	TRBV11-2	.	TRBJ1-2	CASSLGGGANYGYTF	TGTGCCAGCAGCTTAGGCGGGGGAGCTAACTATGGCTACACCTTC
.	TRBV19	once	TRBJ2-5	CASGRGTMYQETQYF	TGTGCCAGTGGTCGGGGAACCATGTACCAAGAGACCCAGTACTTC
TRBD1	TRBV4-3	.	TRBJ1-2	CASAWGTGTANYGYTF	TGCGCCAGCGCGTGGGGGACAGGGACAGCTAACTATGGCTACACCTTC
.	TRBV14	.	TRBJ1-1	CASSQGMNSEAFF	TGTGCCAGCAGCCAAGGTATGAACTCTGAAGCTTTCTTT
TRBD2	TRBV27	.	TRBJ2-1	CASSLARGGFYNEQFF	TGTGCCAGCAGTTTAGCTCGGGGGGGGTTCTACAATGAGCAGTTCTTC
.	TRBV5-1	.	TRBJ2-7	CASSSRDTAYEQYF	TGCGCCAGCAGCTCCCGGGACACGGCCTACGAGCAGTACTTC
.	TRBV6-6	.	TRBJ2-2	CASSQITGELFF	TGTGCCAGCAGTCAAATCACCGGGGAGCTGTTTTTT
.	TRBV5-1	.	TRBJ1-6	CASSLNDQGPLHF	TGCGCCAGCAGCTTAAACGATCAGGGACCCCTCCACTTT
.	TRBV9	.	TRBJ1-3	CASSVSGGLNSGNTIYF	TGTGCCAGCAGCGTATCCGGAGGGTTAAACTCTGGAAACACCATATATTTT
.	TRBV9	.	TRBJ1-1	CASTPRAGRGSEAFF	TGTGCCAGCACCCCCAGAGCCGGCAGGGGATCTGAAGCTTTCTTT
.	TRBV25-1	.	TRBJ2-7	CASSYKVGSYEQYF	TGTGCCAGCAGTTACAAAGTGGGGAGCTACGAGCAGTACTTC
.	TRBV5-4	once	TRBJ2-5	CASSSNSGRETQYF	TGTGCCAGCAGCTCCAACTCCGGTCGAGAGACCCAGTACTTC
.	TRBV18	.	TRBJ1-5	CASSPTGSDQPQHF	TGTGCCAGCTCACCCACAGGGTCGGATCAGCCCCAGCATTTT
TRBD1	TRBV4-1	.	TRBJ1-5	CASRGTGNSNQPQHF	TGCGCCAGCAGGGGGACAGGGAATAGCAATCAGCCCCAGCATTTT
.	TRBV15	.	TRBJ1-5	CATSRDNGQPQHF	TGTGCCACCAGCAGAGATAACGGGCAGCCCCAGCATTTT
.	TRBV5-6	.	TRBJ2-5	CASSLVSEETQYF	TGTGCCAGCAGCTTGGTTTCCGAAGAGACCCAGTACTTC
TRBD1	TRBV4-2	.	TRBJ2-7	CASSQENPDRGYEQYF	TGTGCCAGCAGCCAAGAGAATCCGGACAGGGGTTACGAGCAGTACTTC
TRBD1	TRBV5-1	once	TRBJ1-1	CASSSETGGRNTEAFF	TGCGCCAGCAGCTCAGAGACAGGGGGCAGGAACACTGAAGCTTTCTTT
.	TRBV7-5	.	TRBJ1-1	CARKFRCTEAFF	TGTGCCAGAAAATTCCGGTGCACTGAAGCTTTCTTT
.	TRBV9	.	TRBJ2-2	CASSFWTSTNTGELFF	TGTGCCAGCAGCTTCTGGACAAGTACGAACACCGGGGAGCTGTTTTTT
.	TRBV27	.	TRBJ1-5	CASSPRGGQPQHF	TGTGCCAGCAGCCCGAGGGGGGGACAGCCCCAGCATTTT
.	TRBV4-3	.	TRBJ1-6	CASSQGSQGQGSPLHF	TGCGCCAGCAGCCAAGGGTCTCAGGGACAAGGATCACCCCTCCACTTT
.	TRBV5-6	.	TRBJ1-1	CASIQGGNTEAFF	TGTGCCAGCATCCAAGGAGGGAACACTGAAGCTTTCTTT
TRBD1	TRBV6-1	.	TRBJ2-7	CASSEGTGGSYEQYF	TGTGCCAGCAGTGAAGGGACAGGGGGCTCCTACGAGCAGTACTTC
.	TRBV2	.	TRBJ2-7	CASKATALLEQYF	TGTGCCAGCAAAGCGACCGCCCTACTGGAGCAGTACTTC
TRBD1	TRBV6-1	.	TRBJ1-2	CASSGGTATYGYTF	TGTGCCAGCAGTGGGGGGACAGCTACCTATGGCTACACCTTC
.	TRBV5-1	.	TRBJ2-3	CASRDYSVTDTQYF	TGCGCCAGTCGCGACTATTCTGTTACAGATACGCAGTATTTT
TRBD2	TRBV27	.	TRBJ2-3	CASSPGGGGTDTQYF	TGTGCCAGCAGTCCCGGCGGGGGGGGCACAGATACGCAGTATTTT
.	TRBV19	.	TRBJ1-5	CATGSGVWGQPQHF	TGTGCCACGGGATCAGGGGTGTGGGGTCAGCCCCAGCATTTT
.	TRBV5-4	.	TRBJ2-7	CASSLSGRSSYEQYF	TGTGCCAGCAGCTTGAGCGGCAGGAGCTCCTACGAGCAGTACTTC
.	TRBV7-9	.	TRBJ1-4	CASSLTGEKLFF	TGTGCCAGCAGCTTAACGGGGGAAAAACTGTTTTTT
TRBD1	TRBV7-2	.	TRBJ2-2	CASSLSGTDAGELFF	TGTGCCAGCAGCCTATCCGGGACAGACGCCGGGGAGCTGTTTTTT
.	TRBV7-2	.	TRBJ2-5	CASSLATGLQETQYF	TGTGCCAGCAGCTTAGCCACGGGACTGCAAGAGACCCAGTACTTC
.	TRBV4-3	.	TRBJ2-7	CASSQGLGMYEQYF	TGCGCCAGCAGCCAAGGTCTCGGTATGTACGAGCAGTACTTC
TRBD1	TRBV5-4	.	TRBJ2-3	CASSPHYRGEVDTQYF	TGTGCCAGCAGCCCCCATTACAGGGGGGAAGTCGATACGCAGTATTTT
.	TRBV6-1	.	TRBJ2-7	CASSFSEIIDEQYF	TGTGCCAGCAGTTTTAGTGAGATAATCGACGAGCAGTACTTC
TRBD2	TRBV7-9	.	TRBJ2-1	CASSRTSGENNEQFF	TGTGCCAGCAGCAGGACTAGCGGGGAGAACAATGAGCAGTTCTTC
.	TRBV10-3	.	TRBJ2-7	CAISESVSGDYEQYF	TGTGCCATCAGTGAGTCGGTTAGCGGAGACTACGAGCAGTACTTC
TRBD1	TRBV6-1	.	TRBJ1-2	CASSDWTGVYGYTF	TGTGCCAGCAGTGATTGGACAGGGGTTTATGGCTACACCTTC
TRBD1	TRBV2	.	TRBJ2-2	CASSGLTGDGELFF	TGTGCCAGCAGTGGGCTGACAGGGGACGGGGAGCTGTTTTTT